A selection of T cell receptor beta chains follows, all from one sample in a study of early T cells in non-severe SARS-CoV-2 infection. TCRdb ran MiXCR on the 5' RACE reads and lists one entry per CDR3 protein. Among tens of thousands of distinct CDR3 sequences listed, about 12% were seen once. The sequenced sample was whole blood. These receptors all come from an adult who was a healthcare worker with PCR-confirmed SARS-CoV-2 infection or an uninfected control (not recorded which). The CDR3 runs from the conserved cysteine through the conserved F or W. Fields, in order: V gene, D gene, clone size, J gene, CDR3 DNA, CDR3 protein. A D gene is named only where the DNA matches it firmly. Clone size is stated in some rows and not others, as once, few, many or a class when expanded.

TRBV3-1	TRBD2	many	TRBJ2-1	TGTGCCAGCAGCGCGCCGGGACTAGCGGGCCGAAATGAGCAGTTCTTC	CASSAPGLAGRNEQFF
TRBV6-1	NA	few	TRBJ2-6	TGTGCCAGCAGTACCCAAAGCTCTGGGGCCAACGTCCTGACTTTC	CASSTQSSGANVLTF
TRBV6-6	NA	many	TRBJ2-7	TGTGCCAGCAGTTACCCTGACAGCTCCTACGAGCAGTACTTC	CASSYPDSSYEQYF
TRBV23-1	NA	many	TRBJ2-3	TGCGCCAGCAGCACCCCCCCCCTCGCAGATACGCAGTATTTT	CASSTPPLADTQYF
TRBV5-6	NA	NA	TRBJ2-3	TGTGCCAGCAGCGATGGTTCAACCCTGCGCGGGTATACGCAGTATTTT	CASSDGSTLRGYTQYF
TRBV3-1	TRBD2	few	TRBJ2-3	TGTGCCAGCAGCCCCGGGACTAGCGGGCAATGGGCAGATACGCAGTATTTT	CASSPGTSGQWADTQYF
TRBV6-1	TRBD1	NA	TRBJ1-5	TGTGCCAGCAGGCTGACAGGGTCGGGGCAGCCCCAGCATTTT	CASRLTGSGQPQHF
TRBV24-1	NA	many	TRBJ2-5	TGTGCCACCAGTGATGCGTACCAAGAGACCCAGTACTTC	CATSDAYQETQYF
TRBV27	NA	NA	TRBJ1-1	TGTGCCAGCAGGCCCTCCGGGACCGCAGGGGCTGAAGCTTTCTTT	CASRPSGTAGAEAFF
TRBV7-2	NA	NA	TRBJ2-7	TGTGCCAGCAGCCAGGTTGCGGTCTCCTACGAGCAGTACTTC	CASSQVAVSYEQYF
TRBV20-1	NA	few	TRBJ2-3	TGCAGTGCTAGAGATCGGAGTAGCGGATTCACAGATACGCAGTATTTT	CSARDRSSGFTDTQYF
TRBV28	NA	many	TRBJ2-1	TGTGCCAGCAGTTTAATCGGGCCACCGAATGAGCAGTTCTTC	CASSLIGPPNEQFF
TRBV7-8	NA	NA	TRBJ2-6	TGTGCCAGCAGCGCAGATCTTAGCTCTGGGGCCAACGTCCTGACTTTC	CASSADLSSGANVLTF
TRBV10-1	NA	once	TRBJ2-3	TGCGCCAGCAGCCTCGGCGCCCGGGATACGCAGTATTTT	CASSLGARDTQYF
TRBV28	TRBD2	many	TRBJ2-7	TGTGCCAGCAGTCCGGGACTAGCGGGACCTACGGGGCAGTACTTC	CASSPGLAGPTGQYF
TRBV29-1	NA	NA	TRBJ2-5	TGCAGCGTTGAGGCACAGGGCAGGGCCCAGTACTTC	CSVEAQGRAQYF
TRBV7-3	TRBD1	NA	TRBJ1-1	TGTGCCAGCAGCAAGGGGCCAGGGGGTGCGAACACTGAAGCTTTCTTT	CASSKGPGGANTEAFF
TRBV28	NA	many	TRBJ2-7	TGTGCCAGCAGAGGTACAGGGTACGAGCAGTACTTC	CASRGTGYEQYF
TRBV12-3/TRBV12-4	NA	NA	TRBJ1-4	TGTGCCAGCAGTTTAGGGGGGGCCCCTGAAAAACTGTTTTTT	CASSLGGAPEKLFF
TRBV5-1	NA	NA	TRBJ2-5	TGCGCCAGCAGCTTGTTGCCGGAGCAAGAGACCCAGTACTTC	CASSLLPEQETQYF
TRBV19	TRBD2	NA	TRBJ2-1	TGTGCCAGTAGGACTAGCGGGAGAGGCAATGAGCAGTTCTTC	CASRTSGRGNEQFF
TRBV24-1	NA	NA	TRBJ2-1	TGTGCCACCAGTGATTTAAACCGCCCGAGCTCCTACAATGAGCAGTTCTTC	CATSDLNRPSSYNEQFF
TRBV7-8	NA	NA	TRBJ2-7	TGTGCCAGCAGCTTAGGCCGGAACATCGAGACCTACGAGCAGTACTTC	CASSLGRNIETYEQYF
TRBV7-3	NA	NA	TRBJ2-2	TGTGCCAGCAGCTTAAACGGACGGAGGAACGGGGAGCTGTTTTTT	CASSLNGRRNGELFF